A selection of T cell receptor beta chains follows, all from one sample in a study of tumor-infiltrating lymphocytes in oesophageal squamous cell carcinoma. MiXCR was run by TCRdb on the PCR reads, yielding one entry per CDR3 protein. The sample has approximately 20,000 distinct CDR3 sequences, around 38% seen once. Sequenced input: blood. Receptors originate from a male donor with esophageal squamous cell carcinoma. The CDR3 runs from the conserved cysteine through the conserved F or W. D genes are given only for firm matches. Only some rows state a clone size, as once, few, many or a class for expanded clones.

>TRBV5-1|many|TRBJ2-7|NA
TGCGCCAGCAGCTTTTACGGCCAATCCTACGAGCAGTACTTC
CASSFYGQSYEQYF
>TRBV19|many|TRBJ2-2|NA
TGTGCCAGTAGTATAAGTACGATCGGGGAGCTGTTTTTT
CASSISTIGELFF
>TRBV7-9|NA|TRBJ2-2|NA
TGTGCCAGCAGCTCCGAAAGCACCGGGGAGCTGTTTTTT
CASSSESTGELFF
>TRBV6-1|medium-sized|TRBJ1-2|TRBD1
TGTGCCAGCAGCCTAGGGGGCAACTATGGCTACACCTTC
CASSLGGNYGYTF
>TRBV2|NA|TRBJ2-7|TRBD2
TGTGCCAGCAGTGCCGGGACTAGCCTCTACAATGAGCAGTACTTC
CASSAGTSLYNEQYF
>TRBV5-1|many|TRBJ2-7|TRBD1
TGCGCCAGCAGCCCGGGACAGGGGGCTTCCTACGAGCAGTACTTC
CASSPGQGASYEQYF
>TRBV6-2/TRBV6-3|NA|TRBJ2-6|NA
TGTGCCAGCGGTGGGGCCAACGTCCTGACTTTC
CASGGANVLTF
>TRBV6-6|NA|TRBJ2-1|TRBD2
TGTGCCAGCAGTTTGGGACTAGCGGGAGTTGGTGAGCAGTTCTTC
CASSLGLAGVGEQFF
>TRBV18|many|TRBJ2-7|TRBD2
TGTGCCAGCTCAACGACACCCTATGGGCTAGCGGGGGGTTACGAGCAGTACTTC
CASSTTPYGLAGGYEQYF
>TRBV7-3|NA|TRBJ2-2|NA
TGTGCCAGCAGCTTAACCCAGGGTAGCACCGGGGAGCTGTTTTTT
CASSLTQGSTGELFF
>TRBV19|NA|TRBJ2-7|TRBD1
TGTGCCAGTAGTATTTTACCCGGGACAGGTAATTACGAGCAGTACTTC
CASSILPGTGNYEQYF
>TRBV7-2|NA|TRBJ2-7|TRBD1
TGTGCCAGCAGCCGGGACAGCCTCTCCTACGAGCAGTACTTC
CASSRDSLSYEQYF
>TRBV5-1|many|TRBJ2-7|TRBD2
TGCGCCAGCGGACCCTTGACTAGCGGAGCCTACGAGCAGTACTTC
CASGPLTSGAYEQYF
>TRBV6-5|NA|TRBJ2-5|TRBD1
TGTGCCAGCAGCGTAAACCCGGGACAGGGAGAGGCGACCCAGTACTTC
CASSVNPGQGEATQYF
>TRBV11-1|NA|TRBJ2-1|NA
TGTGCCAGCAGCTTAGCTGCAGTAGCGGCCTACAATGAGCAGTTCTTC
CASSLAAVAAYNEQFF
>TRBV28|medium-sized|TRBJ2-1|NA
TGTGCCAGCAGTTTATTCACGAGGGAGCAGTTCTTC
CASSLFTREQFF
>TRBV6-1|medium-sized|TRBJ2-3|NA
TGTGCCAGCATCCCTCGGCGGGACACAGATACGCAGTATTTT
CASIPRRDTDTQYF
>TRBV7-9|NA|TRBJ2-5|NA
TGTGCTAGCAGCATCAACAGGCAAGAGACCCAGTACTTC
CASSINRQETQYF
>TRBV2|NA|TRBJ2-1|TRBD2
TGTGCCAGCGAAGAAGGACCTGGCGGGAGGACCTACAATGAGCAGTTCTTC
CASEEGPGGRTYNEQFF
>TRBV20-1|few|TRBJ2-7|TRBD2
TGCAGTGCGAGGAATAGCGGGTTATCCTACGAGCAGTACTTC
CSARNSGLSYEQYF
>TRBV5-6|NA|TRBJ2-4|NA
TGTGCCAGCAGCTTGGTTGGTGATACGCAGTACTTC
CASSLVGDTQYF
>TRBV7-3|NA|TRBJ2-1|TRBD2
TGTGCCAGCAGCTTAAGACGGGGGGGCCTCAATGAGCAGTTCTTC
CASSLRRGGLNEQFF